This record looks at one T cell receptor beta chain sequence and its context. Measured with immunoSEQ multiplex PCR; TCRdb has only the in-frame clones, and not every one. The profile covers about 2,500,000 clones, with more than 80% appearing a single time and under 0.15% taken by the ten largest. The record originates from a study of shared clonotypes between healthy human individuals. The ends lost 4 bases at V and 5 bases at J; junction bases unmatched: 8. Germline V gene sequence: CDR1 MGHDK, CDR2 SYGVNS. CDR3 length: 15 amino acids. What was sequenced was naive CD4+ T cells sorted from blood. Stated subset: CD45RA+ positively selected. The sequence came from a man aged 18 to 30 in good health. The chain joins TRBV25-1 to TRBJ2-3, with 8 bases fitting TRBD2. The CDR3 protein is CASSVGSGAGDTQYF. DNA for the CDR3: TGTGCCAGCAGTGTGGGTAGCGGGGCAGGAGATACGCAGTATTTT.